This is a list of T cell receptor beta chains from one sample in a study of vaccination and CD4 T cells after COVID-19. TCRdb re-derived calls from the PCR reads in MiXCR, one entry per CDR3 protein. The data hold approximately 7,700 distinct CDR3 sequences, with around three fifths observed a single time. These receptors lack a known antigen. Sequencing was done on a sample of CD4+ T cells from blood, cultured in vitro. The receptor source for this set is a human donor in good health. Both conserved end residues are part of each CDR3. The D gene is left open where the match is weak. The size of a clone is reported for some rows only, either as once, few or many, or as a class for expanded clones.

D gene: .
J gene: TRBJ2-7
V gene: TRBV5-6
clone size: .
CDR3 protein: CASSFGFASASYEQYF
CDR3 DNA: TGTGCCAGCAGCTTCGGTTTCGCTAGCGCCTCCTACGAGCAGTACTTC

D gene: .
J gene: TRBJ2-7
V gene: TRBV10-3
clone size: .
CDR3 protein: CATSGGLSYEQYF
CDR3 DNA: TGTGCCACCTCAGGAGGCCTCTCCTACGAGCAGTACTTC

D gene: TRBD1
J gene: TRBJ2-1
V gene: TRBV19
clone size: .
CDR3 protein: CASSIVRQGAYNEQFF
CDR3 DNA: TGTGCCAGTAGTATAGTTCGACAGGGTGCCTACAATGAGCAGTTCTTC

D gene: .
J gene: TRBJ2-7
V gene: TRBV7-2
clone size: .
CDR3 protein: CASSRTGPEQYF
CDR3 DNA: TGTGCCAGCAGCCGCACGGGGCCAGAGCAGTACTTC

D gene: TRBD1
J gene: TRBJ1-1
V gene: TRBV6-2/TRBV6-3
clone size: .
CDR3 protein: CASTDQYRGDTGAFF
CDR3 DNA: TGTGCCAGCACGGACCAATACAGGGGGGACACTGGAGCTTTCTTT

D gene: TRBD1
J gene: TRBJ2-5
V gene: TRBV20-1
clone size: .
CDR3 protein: CSASGTGQETQYF
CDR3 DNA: TGCAGTGCTTCCGGGACAGGTCAAGAGACCCAGTACTTC

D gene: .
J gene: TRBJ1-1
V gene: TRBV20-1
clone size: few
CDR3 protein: CSAGKVMNTEAFF
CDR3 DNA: TGCAGTGCCGGGAAGGTTATGAACACTGAAGCTTTCTTT

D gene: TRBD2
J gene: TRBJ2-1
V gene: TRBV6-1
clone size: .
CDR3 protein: CASSPGLEPYNEQFF
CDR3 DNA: TGTGCCAGCAGCCCGGGACTAGAACCCTACAATGAGCAGTTCTTC

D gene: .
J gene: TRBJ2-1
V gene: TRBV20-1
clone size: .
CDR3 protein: CSARDLGATRDEQFF
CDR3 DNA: TGCAGTGCTAGAGATTTAGGGGCCACACGGGATGAGCAGTTCTTC

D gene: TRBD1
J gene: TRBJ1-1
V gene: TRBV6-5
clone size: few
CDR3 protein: CASSYSGTGTTNTEAFF
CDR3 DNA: TGTGCCAGCAGTTACTCGGGGACAGGGACTACGAACACTGAAGCTTTCTTT

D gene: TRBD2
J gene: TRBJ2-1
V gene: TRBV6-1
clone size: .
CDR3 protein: CASNSGSGYNEQFF
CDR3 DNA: TGTGCCAGCAATAGCGGGAGTGGATACAATGAGCAGTTCTTC

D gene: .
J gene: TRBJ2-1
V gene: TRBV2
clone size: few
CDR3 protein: CASSGLVLDNEQFF
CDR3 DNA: TGTGCCAGCAGTGGACTAGTTCTGGACAATGAGCAGTTCTTC

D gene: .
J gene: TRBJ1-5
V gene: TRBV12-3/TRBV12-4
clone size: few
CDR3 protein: CASSFAPNQPQHF
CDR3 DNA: TGTGCCAGCAGTTTTGCGCCAAATCAGCCCCAGCATTTT

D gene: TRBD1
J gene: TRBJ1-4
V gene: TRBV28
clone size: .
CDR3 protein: CASKLDRVEEKLFF
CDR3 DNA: TGTGCCAGCAAATTAGACAGGGTTGAGGAAAAACTGTTTTTT

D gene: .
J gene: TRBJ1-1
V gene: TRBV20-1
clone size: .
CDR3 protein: CSARPVVFGGRNREAFF
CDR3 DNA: TGCAGTGCTAGACCCGTCGTATTTGGTGGCCGAAACCGTGAAGCTTTCTTT

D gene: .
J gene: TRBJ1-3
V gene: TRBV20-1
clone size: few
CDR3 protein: CSASFPYSAGNTIYF
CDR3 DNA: TGCAGTGCTAGCTTCCCCTATTCGGCTGGAAACACCATATATTTT

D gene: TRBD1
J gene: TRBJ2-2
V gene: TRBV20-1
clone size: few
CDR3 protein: CSAREFGQGARGELFF
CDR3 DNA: TGCAGTGCTAGAGAGTTCGGACAGGGGGCTAGAGGGGAGCTGTTTTTT

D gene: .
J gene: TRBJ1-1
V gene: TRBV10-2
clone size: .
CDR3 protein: CASNSGLNTEAFF
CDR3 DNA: TGCGCCAGCAATTCAGGGCTGAACACTGAAGCTTTCTTT

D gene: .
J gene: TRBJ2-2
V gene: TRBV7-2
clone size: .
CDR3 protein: CASSFKAGLIPNTGELFF
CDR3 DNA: TGTGCCAGCAGCTTCAAGGCCGGCCTGATTCCGAACACCGGGGAGCTGTTTTTT

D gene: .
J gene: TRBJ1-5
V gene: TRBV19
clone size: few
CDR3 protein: CASSGQISNQPQHF
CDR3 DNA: TGTGCCAGTAGTGGGCAGATAAGCAATCAGCCCCAGCATTTT

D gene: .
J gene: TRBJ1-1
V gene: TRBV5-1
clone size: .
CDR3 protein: CASSLSLLTEAFF
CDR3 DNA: TGCGCCAGCAGCTTGAGTTTGCTTACTGAAGCTTTCTTT

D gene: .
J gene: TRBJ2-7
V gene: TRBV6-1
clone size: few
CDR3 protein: CASLRPSSYEQYF
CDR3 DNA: TGTGCCAGCTTAAGGCCGAGCTCCTACGAGCAGTACTTC

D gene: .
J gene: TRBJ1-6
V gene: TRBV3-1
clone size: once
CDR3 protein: CASSQMDSGNSPLHF
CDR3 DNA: TGTGCCAGCAGCCAGATGGACAGCGGAAATTCACCCCTCCACTTT

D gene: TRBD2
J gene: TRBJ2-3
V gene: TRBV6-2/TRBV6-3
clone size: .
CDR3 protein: CASLIAGVPTDTQYF
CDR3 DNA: TGTGCCAGCCTTATAGCGGGCGTTCCGACAGATACGCAGTATTTT

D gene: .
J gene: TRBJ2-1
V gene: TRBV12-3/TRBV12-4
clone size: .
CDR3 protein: CASSRDQTMGQFF
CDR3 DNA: TGTGCCAGCAGTCGGGACCAAACAATGGGGCAGTTCTTC

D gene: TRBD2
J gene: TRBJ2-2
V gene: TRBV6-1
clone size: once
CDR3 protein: CASTVAGFKELFF
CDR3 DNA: TGTGCCAGCACCGTAGCGGGGTTTAAGGAGCTGTTTTTT

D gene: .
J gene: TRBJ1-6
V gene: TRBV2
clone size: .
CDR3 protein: CASTPRRTSGSPLHF
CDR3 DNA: TGTGCCAGCACCCCTCGCAGGACGAGCGGTTCACCCCTCCACTTT

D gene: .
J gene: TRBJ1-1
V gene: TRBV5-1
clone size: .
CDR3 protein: CASSPDNRKRNTEAFF
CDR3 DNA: TGCGCCAGCAGCCCGGACAACAGGAAACGAAACACTGAAGCTTTCTTT

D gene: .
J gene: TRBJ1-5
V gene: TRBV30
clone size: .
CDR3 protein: CAWSLSQSGQPQHF
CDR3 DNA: TGTGCCTGGAGCCTTTCTCAGAGCGGTCAGCCCCAGCATTTT

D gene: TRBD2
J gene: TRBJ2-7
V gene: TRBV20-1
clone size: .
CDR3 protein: CSVAKRGGSSYEQYF
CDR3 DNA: TGCAGTGTTGCGAAGAGAGGCGGGAGCTCCTACGAGCAGTACTTC

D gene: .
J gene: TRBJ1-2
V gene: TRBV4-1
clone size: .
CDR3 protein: CASSQDLAYGYTF
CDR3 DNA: TGCGCCAGCAGCCAAGATCTCGCCTATGGCTACACCTTC

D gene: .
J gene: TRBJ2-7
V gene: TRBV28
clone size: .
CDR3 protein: CASSSVMGHPSYEQYF
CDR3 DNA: TGTGCCAGCAGTTCCGTTATGGGCCATCCCTCCTACGAGCAGTACTTC

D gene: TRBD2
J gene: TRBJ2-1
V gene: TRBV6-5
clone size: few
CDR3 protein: CASSYLAGVGNEQFF
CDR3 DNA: TGTGCCAGCAGTTACTTAGCGGGAGTGGGGAATGAGCAGTTCTTC

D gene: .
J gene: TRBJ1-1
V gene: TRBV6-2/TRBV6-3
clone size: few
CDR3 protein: CASTTWGGQNTEAFF
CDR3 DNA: TGTGCCAGCACCACCTGGGGGGGGCAGAACACTGAAGCTTTCTTT

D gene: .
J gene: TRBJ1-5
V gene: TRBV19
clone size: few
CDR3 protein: CASSWPSQPQHF
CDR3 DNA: TGTGCCAGTAGTTGGCCTAGTCAGCCCCAGCATTTT

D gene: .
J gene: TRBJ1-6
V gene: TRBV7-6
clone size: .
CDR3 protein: CASSLGTDNSPLHF
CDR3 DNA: TGTGCCAGCAGCTTAGGCACAGATAATTCACCCCTCCACTTT

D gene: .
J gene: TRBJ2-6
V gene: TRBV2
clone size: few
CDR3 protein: CASSELLGFAGANVLTF
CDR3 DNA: TGTGCCAGCAGTGAACTGTTGGGATTCGCTGGGGCCAACGTCCTGACTTTC

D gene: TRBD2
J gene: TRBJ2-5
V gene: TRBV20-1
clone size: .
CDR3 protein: CSARGLAGGPIQETQYF
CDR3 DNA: TGCAGTGCTAGAGGGCTAGCGGGGGGCCCCATCCAAGAGACCCAGTACTTC

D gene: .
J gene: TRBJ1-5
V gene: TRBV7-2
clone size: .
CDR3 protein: CASSSTPGSNQPQHF
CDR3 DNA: TGTGCCAGCAGCTCCACTCCGGGGAGCAATCAGCCCCAGCATTTT

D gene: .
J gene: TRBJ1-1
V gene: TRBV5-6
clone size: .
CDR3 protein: CASSFGGGTEAFF
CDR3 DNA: TGTGCCAGCAGCTTTGGAGGGGGCACTGAAGCTTTCTTT

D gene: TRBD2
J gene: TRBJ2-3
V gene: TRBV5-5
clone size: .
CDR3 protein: CASTSGGSHLTDTQYF
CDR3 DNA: TGTGCCAGCACCAGCGGGGGGTCCCACCTCACAGATACGCAGTATTTT

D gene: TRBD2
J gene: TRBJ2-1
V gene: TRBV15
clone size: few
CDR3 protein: CATSRDKGSGSAWNEQFF
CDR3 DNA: TGTGCCACCAGCAGAGATAAGGGTAGCGGGAGTGCGTGGAATGAGCAGTTCTTC

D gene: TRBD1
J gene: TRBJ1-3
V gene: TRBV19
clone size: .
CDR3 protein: CASSPLSQGARGNTIYF
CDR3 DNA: TGTGCCAGTAGTCCGCTATCACAGGGGGCCCGGGGAAACACCATATATTTT

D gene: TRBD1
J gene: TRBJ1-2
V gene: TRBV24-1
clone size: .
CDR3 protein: CATRETGVGANYGYTF
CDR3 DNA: TGTGCCACCAGGGAAACAGGGGTTGGTGCTAACTATGGCTACACCTTC

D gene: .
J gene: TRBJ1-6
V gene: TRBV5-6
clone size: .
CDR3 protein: CASSLPGRGSYNSPLHF
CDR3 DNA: TGTGCCAGCAGCTTGCCAGGGCGGGGCTCCTATAATTCACCCCTCCACTTT

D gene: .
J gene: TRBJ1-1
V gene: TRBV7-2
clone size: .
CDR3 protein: CASSLVSRRDQNTEAFF
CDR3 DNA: TGTGCCAGCAGCTTAGTCTCCCGCAGGGACCAGAACACTGAAGCTTTCTTT

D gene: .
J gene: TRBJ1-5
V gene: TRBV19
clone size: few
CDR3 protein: CASRNTGLAGPQHF
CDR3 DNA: TGTGCCAGTAGAAATACAGGGCTTGCAGGGCCCCAGCATTTT

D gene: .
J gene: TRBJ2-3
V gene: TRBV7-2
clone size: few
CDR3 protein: CASSLGGTATDTQYF
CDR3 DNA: TGTGCCAGCAGCCTGGGAGGGACAGCCACAGATACGCAGTATTTT

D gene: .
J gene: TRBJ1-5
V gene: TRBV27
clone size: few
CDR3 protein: CASTSRAYQPQHF
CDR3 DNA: TGTGCCAGCACCTCGAGGGCCTATCAGCCCCAGCATTTT

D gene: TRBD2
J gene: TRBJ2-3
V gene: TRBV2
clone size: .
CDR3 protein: CASSALAGVKDTQYF
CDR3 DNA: TGTGCCAGCAGTGCACTAGCGGGAGTAAAGGATACGCAGTATTTT

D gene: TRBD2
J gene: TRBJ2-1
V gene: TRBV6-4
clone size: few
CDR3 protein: CASSHREGNEQFF
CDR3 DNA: TGTGCCAGCAGTCATAGGGAGGGGAATGAGCAGTTCTTC

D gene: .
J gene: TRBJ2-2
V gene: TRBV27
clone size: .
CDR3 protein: CASRGWGNAGELFF
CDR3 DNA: TGTGCCAGCAGGGGATGGGGGAACGCCGGGGAGCTGTTTTTT

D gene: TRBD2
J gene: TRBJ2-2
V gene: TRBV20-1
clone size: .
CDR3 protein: CSATPLRGAGGVTGELFF
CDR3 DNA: TGCAGTGCTACCCCCCTTCGGGGAGCGGGAGGGGTCACCGGGGAGCTGTTTTTT

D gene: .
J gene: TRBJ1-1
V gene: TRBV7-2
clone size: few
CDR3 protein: CASSWMNGGTEAFF
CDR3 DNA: TGTGCCAGCAGCTGGATGAACGGCGGCACTGAAGCTTTCTTT

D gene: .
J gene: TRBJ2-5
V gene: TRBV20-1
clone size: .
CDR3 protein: CSALTQETQYF
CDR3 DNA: TGCAGTGCCCTAACCCAAGAGACCCAGTACTTC

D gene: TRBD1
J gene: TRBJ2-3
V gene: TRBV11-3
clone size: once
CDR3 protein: CASSDTGGLSTDTQYF
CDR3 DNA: TGTGCCAGCAGTGATACAGGGGGCCTCAGCACAGATACGCAGTATTTT

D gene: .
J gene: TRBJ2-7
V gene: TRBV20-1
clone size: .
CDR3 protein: CSATTGETYEQYF
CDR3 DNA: TGCAGTGCTACCACGGGAGAAACCTACGAGCAGTACTTC